The clone carrying this T cell receptor beta chain was seen more than once but under ten times. Its specificity is not known. TCRdb reanalysed the 5' RACE reads using MiXCR and keeps one entry per CDR3 protein. The data hold 250,000 to 300,000 distinct CDR3 sequences, with about 19% observed a single time. These data are taken from a study of CD8 T cells in ankylosing spondylitis. Findings and caveats of the study: There were earlier reports of some motif variants in reactive arthritis synovial fluid and blood.

Sequenced input: blood, either unsorted or a sorted T cell fraction (not recorded which). This receptor was identified in a male donor with ankylosing spondylitis or in good health (not recorded which).

CDR3: CASSQELRSGGYTF. The CDR3 DNA follows: TGTGCCAGCAGCCAAGAGCTAAGGAGTGGTGGCTACACCTTC. The chain employs TRBV3-1 and TRBJ1-2; D is uncertain. This CDR3 has 14 amino acids. Germline values: CDR1 LGHDT, CDR2 YNNKEL (reference sequence). Trimming stripped 0 bases from V and 7 bases from J, with 12 bases between.